The clone carrying this T cell receptor beta chain was recorded only once. The data were obtained in a study of cytomegalovirus exposure and HLA in healthy donors. Study-wide background: The 130 or so validation repertoires, a later analysis reported, used the same platform as the 650 to 800 repertoires from the first cohort.

Repertoires were generated with immunoSEQ multiplex PCR, while TCRdb's copy carries only in-frame clones and drops some. The repertoire holds tens of thousands of clones, with more than 80% as singletons. V was pared by 3 bases and J by 7 bases, with 12 bases between. Germline V lookup: CDR1 SQVTM, CDR2 ANQGSEA. The CDR3 consists of 13 residues. Material: PBMCs. The J gene is TRBJ1-4, the V gene TRBV29-1; the D gene is possibly TRBD1 (6 bases). The sequence was obtained from a woman aged 18-29 years in good health and CMV-seronegative. The CDR3 coding sequence is TGCAGCGTTGAGTCTGGGGGCAGTGAAAAACTGTTTTTT. Protein sequence: CSVESGGSEKLFF.